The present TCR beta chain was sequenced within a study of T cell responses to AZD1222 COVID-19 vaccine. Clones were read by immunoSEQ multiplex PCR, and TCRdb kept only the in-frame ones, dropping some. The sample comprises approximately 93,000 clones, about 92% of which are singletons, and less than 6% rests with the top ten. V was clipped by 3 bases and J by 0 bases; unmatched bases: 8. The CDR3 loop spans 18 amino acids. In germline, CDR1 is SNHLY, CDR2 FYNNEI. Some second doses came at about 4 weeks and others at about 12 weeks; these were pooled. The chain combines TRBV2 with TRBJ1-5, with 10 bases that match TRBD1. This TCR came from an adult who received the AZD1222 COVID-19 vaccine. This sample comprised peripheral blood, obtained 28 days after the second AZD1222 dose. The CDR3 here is CASSDRDRGLGSNQPQHF. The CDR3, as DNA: TGTGCCAGCAGTGATAGGGACAGGGGTTTGGGTAGCAATCAGCCCCAGCATTTT.